This T cell receptor beta chain was captured in a study of human CD4 T cells and Enterobacteriaceae. The data were produced by immunoSEQ multiplex PCR, yet TCRdb's version contains in-frame clones alone and is incomplete. Seen here are around 26,000 clones, roughly 80% observed once, and the top ten hold approximately 0.95%. The memory gate held CD4+ cells that were not CD45RA+CCR7+CD95- naive cells, over 95% pure. Healthy donors' blood was sourced from blood donation centers in Switzerland. CD4+ T cells and monocytes were enriched with CD4 and CD14 microbeads. From germline, CDR1 is GTSNPN and CDR2 SVGIG (reference sequence). V was clipped by 3 bases and J by 9 bases; unmatched bases: 11. This CDR3 has 13 residues.

The sequencing sample was made of memory CD4+ T cells from blood. V usage is TRBV30 and J usage is TRBJ2-7; 7 bases line up with TRBD2. The source of this sequence is a human donor in good health. The CDR3 DNA reads as TGTGCCTGGAGGGGAGGGGTTAATACGGTGCAGTACTTC. Translating it yields CAWRGGVNTVQYF.